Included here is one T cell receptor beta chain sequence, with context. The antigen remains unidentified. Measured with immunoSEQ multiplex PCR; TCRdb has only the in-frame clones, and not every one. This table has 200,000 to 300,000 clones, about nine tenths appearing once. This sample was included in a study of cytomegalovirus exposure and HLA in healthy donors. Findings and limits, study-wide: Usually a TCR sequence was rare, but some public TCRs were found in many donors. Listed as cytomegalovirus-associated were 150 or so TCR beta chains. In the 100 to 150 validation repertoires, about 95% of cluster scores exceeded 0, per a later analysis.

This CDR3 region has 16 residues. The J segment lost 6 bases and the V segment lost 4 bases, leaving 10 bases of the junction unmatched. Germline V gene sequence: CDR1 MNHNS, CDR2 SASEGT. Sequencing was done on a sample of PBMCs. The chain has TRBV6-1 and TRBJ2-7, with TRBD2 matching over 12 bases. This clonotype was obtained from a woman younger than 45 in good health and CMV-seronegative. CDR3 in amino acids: CASSALLAGGLGEQYF. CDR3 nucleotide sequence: TGTGCCAGCAGTGCCCTACTAGCGGGAGGTCTCGGCGAGCAGTACTTC.